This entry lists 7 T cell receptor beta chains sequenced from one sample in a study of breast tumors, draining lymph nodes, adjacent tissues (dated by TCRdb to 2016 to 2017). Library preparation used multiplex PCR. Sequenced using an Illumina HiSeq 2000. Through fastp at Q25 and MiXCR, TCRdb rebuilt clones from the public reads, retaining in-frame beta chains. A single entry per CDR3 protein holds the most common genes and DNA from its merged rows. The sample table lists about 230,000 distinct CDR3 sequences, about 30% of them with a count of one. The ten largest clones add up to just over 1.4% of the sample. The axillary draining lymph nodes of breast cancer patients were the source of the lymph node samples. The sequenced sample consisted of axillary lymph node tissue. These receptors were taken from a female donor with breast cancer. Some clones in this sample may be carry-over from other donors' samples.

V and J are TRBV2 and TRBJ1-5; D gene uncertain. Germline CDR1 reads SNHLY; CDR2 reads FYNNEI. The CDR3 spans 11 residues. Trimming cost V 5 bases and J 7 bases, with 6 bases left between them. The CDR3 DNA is TGTGCCAGCAGTAAGGGACAGCCCCAGCATTTT. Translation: CASSKGQPQHF. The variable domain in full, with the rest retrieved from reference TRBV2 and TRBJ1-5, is EPEVTQTPSHQVTQMGQEVILRCVPISNHLYFYWYRQILGQKVEFLVSFYNNEISEKSEIFDDQFSVERPDGSNFTLKIRSTKLEDSAMYFCASSKGQPQHFGDGTRLSIL.

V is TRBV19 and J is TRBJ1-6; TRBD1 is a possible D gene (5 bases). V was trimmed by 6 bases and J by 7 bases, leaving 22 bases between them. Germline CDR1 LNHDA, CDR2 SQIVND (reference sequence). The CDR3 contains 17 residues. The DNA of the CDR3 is TGTGCCAGTAGCGCAGTGGGAGCCGCGACAGTAAATTCACCCCTCCACTTT. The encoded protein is CASSAVGAATVNSPLHF.

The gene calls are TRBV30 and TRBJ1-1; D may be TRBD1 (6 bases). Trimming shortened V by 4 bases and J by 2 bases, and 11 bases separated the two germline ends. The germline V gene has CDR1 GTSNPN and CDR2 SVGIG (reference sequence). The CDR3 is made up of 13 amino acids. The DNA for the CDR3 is TGTGCCTGGAATACCAGGGGAAACACTGAAGCTTTCTTT. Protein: CAWNTRGNTEAFF.

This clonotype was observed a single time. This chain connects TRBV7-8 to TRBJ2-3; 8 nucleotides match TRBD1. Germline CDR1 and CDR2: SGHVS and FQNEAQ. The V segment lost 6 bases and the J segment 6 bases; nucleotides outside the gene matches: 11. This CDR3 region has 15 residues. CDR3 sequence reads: CASRDTGGRLDTQYF. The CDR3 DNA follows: TGTGCCAGCAGAGATACAGGGGGGAGGTTGGATACGCAGTATTTT.

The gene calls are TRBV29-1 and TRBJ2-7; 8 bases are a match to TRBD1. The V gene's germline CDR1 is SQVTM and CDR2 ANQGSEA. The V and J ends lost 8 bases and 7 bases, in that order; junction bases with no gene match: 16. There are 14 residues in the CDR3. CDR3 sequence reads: CSLGPQGALEEQYF. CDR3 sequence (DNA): TGCAGCTTGGGGCCGCAGGGGGCGCTTGAGGAGCAGTACTTC.

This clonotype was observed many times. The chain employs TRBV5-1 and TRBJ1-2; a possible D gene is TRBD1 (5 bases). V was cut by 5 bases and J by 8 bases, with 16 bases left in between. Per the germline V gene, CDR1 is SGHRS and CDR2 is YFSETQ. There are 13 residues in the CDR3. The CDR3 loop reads CASSMGPTEGYTF. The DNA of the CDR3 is TGCGCCAGCAGTATGGGACCTACGGAGGGCTACACCTTC.

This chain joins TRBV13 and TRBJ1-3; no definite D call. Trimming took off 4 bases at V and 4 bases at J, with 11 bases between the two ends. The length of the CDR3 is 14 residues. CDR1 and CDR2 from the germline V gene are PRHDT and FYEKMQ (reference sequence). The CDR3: CASSSRAGGNTIYF. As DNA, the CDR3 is TGTGCCAGCAGCTCCCGGGCGGGAGGAAACACCATATATTTT.